These 27 T cell receptor beta chains were all obtained from the same sample, sequenced in a study of a mutant IDH1 vaccine in newly diagnosed glioma. These receptors' targets are unknown. Time point described: week 35, safety follow-up. Vaccination used 300 ug of mutant IDH1 20-mer peptide per dose, with topical imiquimod. The method was immunoSEQ multiplex PCR; TCRdb's version includes in-frame clones alone and lacks a portion of them. The sample includes around 40,000 clones, 75% to 90% of them seen just once. This specimen consisted of PBMCs, obtained from a glioma patient whose treatment included an IDH1 peptide vaccine. The receptors derive from a man aged 35 to 55 with glioma.

V gene TRBV28 combines with J gene TRBJ2-4; the D gene could be TRBD1 or TRBD2 (7 bases each). Germline CDR1 is MDHEN and CDR2 is SYDVKM. The CDR3 runs 15 residues. V lost 7 bases, J lost 4 bases, and 17 bases lay in between. In DNA form, the CDR3 reads TGTGCCAGCACCCCCAGGGGGGGGGCGAAAAACATTCAGTACTTC. Amino acids: CASTPRGGAKNIQYF. Full variable domain (missing parts from reference TRBV28 and TRBJ2-4): DVKVTQSSRYLVKRTGEKVFLECVQDMDHENMFWYRQDPGLGLRLIYFSYDVKMKEKGDIPEGYSVSREKKERFSLILESASTNQTSMYLCASTPRGGAKNIQYFGAGTRLSVL.

In the case of this clone: One end of the junction fails to match germline, which may point to a read error. V is TRBV6-5 and J is TRBJ1-3; perhaps TRBD1 as D (5 bases). Germline-derived CDR1 and CDR2 are MNHEY and SVGAGI. CDR3 length: 15 residues. This CDR3 reads CAISLGAYSGNTIYF. The DNA for the CDR3 is TGTGCCATCAGTCTCGGGGCCTACTCTGGAAACACCATATATTTT.

This clone was seen more than once but under ten times. The CDR3 nucleotides are TGTGCCTGGAGTGTAGGTTACTCGAGCTCTGGAAACACCATATATTTT. Protein product: CAWSVGYSSSGNTIYF. The chain couples TRBV30 to TRBJ1-3; D remains ambiguous. The CDR3 consists of 16 residues. V lost 0 bases to trimming and J lost 0 bases, with 12 bases between them. Germline-derived CDR1 and CDR2 are GTSNPN and SVGIG (reference sequence). The whole variable domain, filled in from reference TRBV30 and TRBJ1-3, reads SQTIHQWPATLVQPVGSPLSLECTVEGTSNPNLYWYRQAAGRGLQLLFYSVGIGQISSEVPQNLSASRPQDRQFILSSKKLLLSDSGFYLCAWSVGYSSSGNTIYFGEGSWLTVV.

This clone has only a few counts. The genes are TRBV15 and TRBJ2-4, with D perhaps assigned TRBD1 or TRBD2 (5 bases each). The CDR3 covers 14 residues. The V end was cut by 1 base, the J end by 5 bases, with 9 bases between. CDR1 is LNHNV and CDR2 is YYDKDF in the germline V gene (reference sequence). The CDR3 loop is CATSRGMGQNIQYF. The CDR3 nucleotides are TGTGCCACCAGCAGAGGGATGGGACAAAACATTCAGTACTTC. The full variable domain, in which reference TRBV15 and TRBJ2-4 provide the parts outside the CDR3, is DAMVIQNPRYQVTQFGKPVTLSCSQTLNHNVMYWYQQKSSQAPKLLFHYYDKDFNNEADTPDNFQSRRPNTSFCFLDIRSPGLGDTAMYLCATSRGMGQNIQYFGAGTRLSVL.

A single count supports this clone. The chain links TRBV6-1 to TRBJ1-2; TRBD1 matches 8 bases. CDR1 and CDR2 from the germline V gene are MNHNS and SASEGT. Trimming cost V 1 base and J 4 bases; bases outside gene matches: 8. This CDR3 is 16 amino acids long. The CDR3 DNA reads as TGTGCCAGCAGTGAAGGGGCAGGGGGCGCCGGCTATGGCTACACCTTC. This codes for CASSEGAGGAGYGYTF.

The rearrangement joins TRBV5-1 to TRBJ2-5, with 8 positions matching TRBD1. Trimming at V came to 0 bases and at J to 2 bases, leaving 3 bases not matched to a gene. CDR1 is SGHRS and CDR2 is YFSETQ in the germline V gene. This CDR3 is 15 amino acids long. CDR3 sequence: CASSLGQGRQETQYF. The CDR3 DNA sequence: TGCGCCAGCAGCTTGGGACAGGGGAGGCAAGAGACCCAGTACTTC.

The chain uses TRBV5-4 and TRBJ2-2, with TRBD1 identical over 7 bases. The CDR3 sequence is 16 residues long. CDR1 SGHNT and CDR2 YYREEE come from the germline V gene (reference sequence). Trimming took 4 bases from V and 3 from J; bases not matched to a gene: 9. CDR3 sequence (DNA): TGTGCCAGCAGCCCTTTGACAGGGCCGGACACCGGGGAGCTGTTTTTT. Residues: CASSPLTGPDTGELFF.

This chain links TRBV30 with TRBJ1-2, with D possibly being TRBD1 (5 bases). The V end was cut by 2 bases, the J end by 8 bases, with 21 bases between. This CDR3 has 15 residues. Germline V gene data show CDR1 as GTSNPN and CDR2 as SVGIG (reference sequence). The CDR3 coding sequence is TGTGCCTGGAGTCTCTTGGGACCGGAGAGAGGGGGCTACACCTTC. Residues: CAWSLLGPERGGYTF.

The genes are TRBV7-2 and TRBJ2-5; 14 nucleotides agree with TRBD2. This CDR3 comprises 16 residues. Germline V lookup: CDR1 SGHTA, CDR2 FQGNSA. J lost 5 bases, V lost 5 bases, and 7 bases had no gene match. The CDR3 region is CASSSRLAGGRETQYF. CDR3 DNA: TGTGCCAGCAGCAGCCGACTAGCGGGGGGGCGGGAGACCCAGTACTTC.

This clone was counted a few times. The V call is TRBV7-9, the J call TRBJ2-7; D possibly corresponds to TRBD2 (5 bases). The ends were cut back, 5 bases at V and 6 bases at J, with 17 bases in the middle. The CDR3 length is 14 residues. CDR1 and CDR2 (germline): SEHNR, FQNEAQ (reference sequence). In nucleotides, the CDR3 is TGTGCCAGCAGCCCAAGAGGGTTCCCGGCCGAGCAGTACTTC. Translation gives CASSPRGFPAEQYF.

This clone came up a few times. The chain joins TRBV7-2 to TRBJ1-4; 9 bases align to TRBD1. The CDR3 has 16 residues. J lost 7 bases, V lost 5 bases, and 11 bases had no gene match. From germline, CDR1 is SGHTA and CDR2 FQGNSA. This CDR3 reads CASSPNHGTGFEKLFF. In nucleotides, the CDR3 is TGTGCCAGCAGCCCGAACCACGGGACAGGGTTTGAAAAACTGTTTTTT.

The chain is built from TRBV6-5 and TRBJ2-7; TRBD2 aligns across 9 bases. Germline lookup yields CDR1 MNHEY and CDR2 SVGAGI. Trimming at V came to 4 bases and at J to 5 bases, leaving 6 bases not matched to a gene. CDR3 length equals 14 residues. As DNA, the CDR3 is TGTGCCAGCAGTTTAGGCGGGAGGGCTAACGAGCAGTACTTC. This codes for CASSLGGRANEQYF.

V and J are TRBV28 and TRBJ1-1; a weak D match, TRBD1 (5 bases). Germline V lookup: CDR1 MDHEN, CDR2 SYDVKM. The CDR3 has 15 amino acids. The V end was cut by 4 bases, the J end by 0 bases, with 12 bases between. DNA of the CDR3: TGTGCCAGCAGTTCCCACAGGAGTATGAACACTGAAGCTTTCTTT. Translated, it gives CASSSHRSMNTEAFF.

The chain uses TRBV5-8 and TRBJ2-5, with a possible D match to TRBD1 (6 bases). V shed 7 bases and J shed 5 bases, with 18 bases lying between them. CDR1 and CDR2 (germline): SGHTS, YDEGEE. This CDR3 comprises 14 residues. This CDR3 reads CASGVRGIGETQYF. The CDR3 DNA is TGTGCCAGCGGGGTCAGGGGTATTGGGGAGACCCAGTACTTC.

J is TRBJ2-3 and V is TRBV7-2; D tentatively fits TRBD1 or TRBD2 (5 bases each). This CDR3 is built from 14 residues. Germline CDR1 SGHTA, CDR2 FQGNSA. The germline V and J ends were trimmed by 5 bases and 0 bases, with 9 bases remaining between them. The CDR3 spells CASSRDQSTDTQYF. CDR3 coding DNA: TGTGCCAGCAGCCGGGACCAAAGCACAGATACGCAGTATTTT.

The rearrangement uses TRBV4-1 and TRBJ1-1; maybe TRBD1 (6 bases). Trimming shortened V by 4 bases and J by 4 bases, and 16 bases separated the two germline ends. The CDR3 loop spans 15 amino acids. Germline V gene data show CDR1 as MGHRA and CDR2 as YSYEKL. CDR3 nucleotide sequence: TGCGCCAGCAGCCCCCAACCGGGGGCGGCCACTGAAGCTTTCTTT. Translation: CASSPQPGAATEAFF.

A single count supports this clone. V and J are TRBV12-1 and TRBJ2-1; the DNA was not compared with TRBD2, the D call given in the table. TRBV12-1 corresponds to a pseudogene. The CDR3 extends over 15 amino acids. This chain's CDR3 is CASSFNPPLVRERFF. The CDR3 nucleotides read TGTGCCAGCAGCTTTAACCCACCCTTGGTTAGGGAGAGGTTCTTC.

The chain joins TRBV5-6 to TRBJ2-2, with D possibly being TRBD1 (6 bases). Trimming removed 2 bases at V and 5 bases at J, with 10 bases between. The CDR3 runs 14 residues. Germline loops: CDR1 SGHDT, CDR2 YYEEEE. The CDR3 loop reads CASSLDRRTGELFF. CDR3 bases: TGTGCCAGCAGCTTAGACAGGAGGACCGGGGAGCTGTTTTTT.

The chain has TRBV7-7 and TRBJ2-7; D is possibly TRBD2 (6 bases). Between the trimmed V and J ends, which lost 3 bases and 7 bases, there was a span of 13 bases. Germline V gene lookup returns CDR1 SSHAT and CDR2 FNYEAQ (reference sequence). This CDR3 comprises 13 residues. CDR3 residues: CASSLGPGGEQYV. CDR3 sequence (DNA): TGTGCCAGCAGCTTGGGACCCGGAGGGGAGCAGTACGTC.

This chain connects TRBV2 to TRBJ1-2; D gene ambiguous. There are 12 residues in the CDR3. Germline lookup yields CDR1 SNHLY and CDR2 FYNNEI. Deletions cut 3 bases from V and 2 bases from J, with 4 bases between. The CDR3 coding sequence is TGTGCCAGCAGTGATACCAACTATGGCTACACCTTC. Protein: CASSDTNYGYTF.

The chain uses TRBV5-1 and TRBJ2-5; D remains ambiguous. CDR3 length: 14 amino acids. Deletions cut 2 bases from V and 1 base from J, with 9 bases between. Germline values: CDR1 SGHRS, CDR2 YFSETQ. The CDR3 is CASSFQGFQETQYF. The CDR3 DNA is TGCGCCAGCAGCTTTCAAGGGTTCCAAGAGACCCAGTACTTC.

The gene calls are TRBV5-1 and TRBJ2-1; D ambiguous. Trimming cost V 4 bases and J 0 bases, with 8 bases left between them. The CDR3 runs 14 residues. The germline V gene has CDR1 SGHRS and CDR2 YFSETQ. The CDR3 DNA reads as TGCGCCAGCAGCCGCACAAACTCCTACAATGAGCAGTTCTTC. Translation: CASSRTNSYNEQFF. Full variable domain (rest looked up from reference TRBV5-1 and TRBJ2-1): KAGVTQTPRYLIKTRGQQVTLSCSPISGHRSVSWYQQTPGQGLQFLFEYFSETQRNKGNFPGRFSGRQFSNSRSEMNVSTLELGDSALYLCASSRTNSYNEQFFGPGTRLTVL.

As concerns this clone: A read error may produce the germline difference seen at one junction end. The rearrangement uses TRBV5-4 and TRBJ2-3, with TRBD2 as a possible D gene (6 bases). Germline CDR1 is SGHNT and CDR2 is YYREEE (reference sequence). The CDR3 extends over 14 amino acids. The CDR3 DNA reads TGTGCCAGCAGATTGGACTATACCACAGATACGCAGTATTTT. It codes for CASRLDYTTDTQYF.

V is TRBV28 and J is TRBJ1-5; D perhaps matches TRBD1 (5 bases). V lost 8 bases and J lost 2, with 34 bases in between. From germline, CDR1 is MDHEN and CDR2 SYDVKM. This CDR3 contains 21 residues. The CDR3 sequence is CASHDRFLHSRKERGNQPQHF. CDR3 sequence (DNA): TGTGCCAGCCATGACAGATTCCTACATTCCCGTAAGGAGAGGGGCAATCAGCCCCAGCATTTT.

This chain uses TRBV6-1 with TRBJ1-1, with D hard to call. The CDR3 runs to 13 residues. Trimming pared 9 bases from V and 3 bases from J, leaving 14 bases between. In germline, CDR1 is MNHNS, CDR2 SASEGT. This chain's CDR3 is CASQLGLDTEAFF. CDR3 nucleotide sequence: TGTGCCAGTCAGTTAGGACTAGACACTGAAGCTTTCTTT.

V usage is TRBV28 and J usage is TRBJ1-2, with TRBD1 matching over 8 bases. Trimming removed 5 bases from V and 2 bases from J; junction bases left unmatched: 4. Germline lookup yields CDR1 MDHEN and CDR2 SYDVKM. The CDR3 totals 14 residues. The DNA for the CDR3 is TGTGCCAGCAGTCGGACAGGGCCCAACTATGGCTACACCTTC. It is translated as CASSRTGPNYGYTF.

V usage is TRBV29-1 and J usage is TRBJ2-3; 10 bases map to TRBD2. Losses at the gene ends were 4 bases for V and 2 bases for J; bases not matched to a gene: 3. Germline values: CDR1 SQVTM, CDR2 ANQGSEA. CDR3 size: 14 residues. CDR3 sequence reads: CSVASGSSTDTQYF. The CDR3 coding sequence is TGCAGCGTTGCTAGCGGGAGCTCCACAGATACGCAGTATTTT.